This T cell receptor (beta chain) was identified during a study of T cells in Graves' hyperthyroidism and ophthalmopathy (dated by TCRdb to between 2017 and 2020). Regarding the study in general: Peripheral blood samples were taken at the time of initial diagnosis, prior to any treatment. To identify TCR V-J signatures that set the groups apart, the researchers used a discovery cohort of 100 patients, made up of fewer than 50 with Graves' ophthalmopathy and some 55 with stable Graves' hyperthyroidism. An independent validation cohort of around 19 hyperthyroidism patients and approximately 16 patients who later progressed to ophthalmopathy tested prospective prediction of ophthalmopathy. The 95 to 100 discovery patients were randomly divided into training and test sets at a 7:3 ratio. In addition, the study compared T-cell repertoires in thyroid tissue and in blood from roughly six Graves' hyperthyroidism patients. After blood sampling, hyperthyroidism patients were treated with methimazole at a starting dose of 30 mg daily, and ophthalmopathy patients were treated with high-dose intravenous methylprednisolone. The paper describes TCR Vbeta CDR3 sequencing of 135 peripheral blood samples, made up of some 40 ophthalmopathy patients, around 78 hyperthyroidism patients and around 17 progressor patients. What the study reported, not specific to this receptor: Sample size was not statistically predetermined, and blinding of investigators to group allocation was not performed. Blood samples also contained most of the expanded thyroid clonotypes (frequency above 0.001), which suggests that blood repertoires may reflect thyroid immune responses. In validation, the model predicted progression to ophthalmopathy a median of roughly 6.2 months before onset, with about 64% sensitivity and roughly 77% specificity. Ophthalmopathy was separated from stable hyperthyroidism by a 13 V-J signature model, with just over 85% sensitivity and approximately 81% specificity obtained in cross-validation and 80%/75% obtained in testing.

The TCR beta CDR3 regions were amplified from RNA transcripts. A first-round RT-PCR of the TCR CDR3 used the HTBI primer set with the Qiagen OneStep RT-PCR kit. Libraries were constructed in a second round of multiplex PCR, after which size selection and purification were performed. The libraries were sequenced on an Illumina HiSeq2000 using paired-end 100 bp reads. The authors' pipeline ran thus. Raw data were processed with SOAPnuke, discarding reads with adapters, uncalled bases, mean Phred below 15, or no exact constant-primer or identifier match. COPE v1.2.5 was used to merge the high-quality paired reads, and each unique nucleotide sequence was defined as a clonotype. Clonotypes were aligned to IMGT TRBV, TRBD and TRBJ reference segments using MiTCR v1.1. The analysis was restricted to V-J combinations with a frequency above 0.0001, which together covered over 99% of the repertoires. The TCS score was defined as F50 (clonal expansion) divided by E x V (chaos), with BLOSUM62-based TCRdist calculated between CDR3 peptides within each V-J. Welch's t-statistics and random forest reduced roughly 540 V-J features to roughly 13, which were used in a naive Bayes classifier (R e1071). TCRdb passed the public sequencing reads through fastp at Q25 and MiXCR, retaining productive beta sequences. All rows with the same CDR3 protein become a single entry with the most common DNA and genes. These V and J calls rely on TCRdb rather than the paper's analysis. The sample table holds some 760,000 distinct CDR3 sequences, of which 12% to 15% were seen once. The top ten clones comprise approximately 10% of the sample.

Stable Graves' hyperthyroidism was defined as no progression to ophthalmopathy during 18 months of follow-up. The hyperthyroidism patients were between 18 and 65 years old and newly diagnosed, with a disease duration of less than 2 months. Patients with uncontrolled infections, other autoimmune diseases, pregnancy or lactation were excluded. Diagnoses relied on clinical symptoms, serum thyroxine and TRAb, thyroid ultrasound and orbital computed tomography. Ficoll-Paque density gradient centrifugation was used to isolate PBMCs from about 9.4 ml of fresh peripheral blood. Total RNA was extracted using Trizol reagent, and RNA quality was assessed on an Agilent 2100 Bioanalyzer. V is trimmed back by 4 bases and J by 6 bases, and the junction contains 9 bases that no gene match accounts for. Looking up the germline V gene (reference sequence) yields CDR1 MNHEY and CDR2 SMNVEV. The CDR3 starts with the cysteine, ends with the phenylalanine, and has 16 residues. The retained sequence is limited to the CDR3, 48 bases, with the frame set at the first base.

Comments on this clonotype: Its antigen remains unidentified. Nothing much larger sits one base from this clone, and base qualities are not available.

The V gene is TRBV27 and the J gene is TRBJ2-1; 10 junctional bases match TRBD2. The specimen was blood. The TCR comes from a woman aged 18-29 years with Graves' hyperthyroidism. In nucleotides, the sequence is TGTGCCAGCAGTTGGACTAGCGGACCGTCGGGCAATGAGCAGTTCTTC. The encoded protein is CASSWTSGPSGNEQFF.